These T cell receptor beta chains were read from a single sample in a study of PD-1 blockade in classical Hodgkin lymphoma. Sequencing was performed with immunoSEQ multiplex PCR; in TCRdb, only in-frame clones are kept and a portion is missing. The sample holds about 27,000 clones, around 85% seen once. Source: CD4+ T cells from blood, taken before the fourth cycle of nivolumab. These receptors were collected from a human donor with classical Hodgkin lymphoma. The CDR3 runs from the conserved cysteine through the conserved F or W.

j_gene,v_gene,CDR3aa
TRBJ1-3,TRBV28,CASADAGSITGNTIYF
TRBJ1-1,TRBV5-1,CASSRGTMNTEAFF
TRBJ1-1,TRBV6-6,CASSSNTDEAFF
TRBJ2-3,TRBV18,CASSPSTSKDTQYF
TRBJ2-3,TRBV28,CATTPGLAGVGDTQYF
TRBJ2-7,TRBV18,CASSPPRATGGYEQYF
TRBJ2-1,TRBV5-1,CASSYNEQFF
TRBJ2-5,TRBV7-2,CASSFGIQETQYF
TRBJ2-1,TRBV18,CASSPVNAPYNEQFF
TRBJ2-5,TRBV27,CASSFGKTQYF
TRBJ2-2,TRBV6-1,CASRDRGRNGELFF
TRBJ2-2,TRBV19,CASRVTSGANTGELFF
TRBJ2-3,TRBV4-2,CASSLSPPRGSTDTQYF
TRBJ1-3,TRBV6-5,CASSSGTSNTIYF
TRBJ1-5,TRBV6-1,CASSESNLLGQPQHF
TRBJ2-5,TRBV28,CASSLSGARRETQYF
TRBJ2-1,TRBV7-2,CTVGYPSSYNEQFF
TRBJ1-1,TRBV30,CAWSRRRDTEAFF
TRBJ1-1,TRBV6-5,CASRRGSENTEAFF
TRBJ2-7,TRBV2,CASTIQVKFHEQYF
TRBJ1-2,TRBV18,CASSPGENYGYTF
TRBJ2-1,TRBV5-4,CASSWAPAYNEQFF
TRBJ2-5,TRBV7-9,CASSGGLAGAYQETQYF
TRBJ2-4,TRBV19,CASNSGTGGPNIQYF
TRBJ2-1,TRBV30,CAWSVLHVTNEQFF
TRBJ2-2,TRBV28,CASRPSFGQGGTGELFF
TRBJ1-2,TRBV9,CASSVVGGYGYTF
TRBJ2-1,TRBV5-5,CASSPLARSYNEQFF
TRBJ1-6,TRBV10-2,CASSEGRGTDNSPLHF
TRBJ2-3,TRBV7-9,CASGPGQGADTQYF
TRBJ1-3,TRBV9,CASSKTGGANTIYF
TRBJ2-7,TRBV29-1,CSASPRTSGSGDEQYF
TRBJ2-5,TRBV7-2,CASSLVGVSETQYF
TRBJ2-1,TRBV7-2,CASSFSTSPYNEQFF
TRBJ2-7,TRBV7-2,CASSLGGRAVDEQYF
TRBJ2-1,TRBV7-2,CASSLAGSANNEQFF
TRBJ2-2,TRBV5-5,CASSPYTGELFF
TRBJ1-5,TRBV4-1,CASSQVAGQVKSQPQHF
TRBJ1-2,TRBV5-3,CARSSPHRQDYGYTF
TRBJ1-2,TRBV2,CAAGVGYGYTF
TRBJ1-5,TRBV19,CASSMPTGSSNQPQHF
TRBJ2-1,TRBV5-1,CASSDVAGPEQFF
TRBJ2-6,TRBV30,CAWSVSRVRSGANVLTF
TRBJ2-2,TRBV18,CASSPLSGRAGELFF
TRBJ2-5,TRBV5-1,CASSLGAAQETQYF
TRBJ1-2,TRBV5-1,CASSLGQGVDYGYTF
TRBJ2-1,TRBV7-9,CASSLVYGPNEQFF
TRBJ2-7,TRBV5-1,CASSSNLRDRVAYEQYF
TRBJ2-6,TRBV28,CATRGGDRAGANVLTF
TRBJ2-7,TRBV11-3,CASSKTGNGAYEQYF
TRBJ2-1,TRBV10-2,CASSQSRSFSDEQFF
TRBJ2-2,TRBV2,CASSESHTGELFF
TRBJ2-7,TRBV6-5,CDGTHRPRTPYEQYF